This entry concerns a single TCR beta chain. Its antigen is unidentified. This sample is drawn from a study of T cell responses to AZD1222 COVID-19 vaccine. Study results and caveats: Only five to seven AZD1222 recipients were seropositive at baseline. The donor group comprised mostly white British people and more females; the analysis possibly underestimated clonal diversity. A rise in Spike-specific TCR breadth and depth followed two AZD1222 doses.

The assay was immunoSEQ multiplex PCR, and TCRdb's table has in-frame clones only and misses some. In the table there are around 130,000 clones, 75% to 95% of which are singletons. The sample in question was peripheral blood, obtained on day 0 of AZD1222 vaccination. The sequence derives from an adult in good health.

The CDR3 DNA is TGCAGCGGGGGGACGGCGCTATCGGCAGATACGCAGTATTTT. It codes for CSGGTALSADTQYF. The chain has TRBV29-1 and TRBJ2-3; D may correspond to TRBD1 or TRBD2 (5 bases each). This CDR3 has 14 residues. The V end was cut by 7 bases, the J end by 4 bases, with 18 bases between. Germline V lookup: CDR1 SQVTM, CDR2 ANQGSEA.